The next 30 T cell receptor beta chains were all read from a single sample in a study of T cell responses to AZD1222 COVID-19 vaccine. TCRdb's copy holds only in-frame clones and misses some; the assay was immunoSEQ multiplex PCR. Among some 170,000 clones, roughly 92% were seen once, and the ten largest hold less than 3%. The sample was peripheral blood, taken on day 0 of AZD1222 vaccination. These receptors were collected from an adult in good health.

The V gene is TRBV3-1 (or the pseudogene TRBV3-2), the J gene TRBJ2-7; 7 nucleotides align to TRBD2. Germline-derived CDR1 and CDR2 are LGHDT and YNNKEL (reference sequence). This CDR3 contains 15 residues. The trim removed 2 bases at V and 5 bases at J, leaving 9 bases unmatched. The CDR3 is CASSQYGGSWDEQYF. CDR3 nucleotides: TGTGCCAGCAGCCAATACGGCGGGAGTTGGGACGAGCAGTACTTC.

In its sample, this clone was seen once. In DNA form, the CDR3 reads TGCGCCAGCAGCCAAGAGCGAGGCGGGACAGGGGACATCTCTGGAAACACCATATATTTT. Translated: CASSQERGGTGDISGNTIYF. The J gene is TRBJ1-3, the V gene TRBV4-1, with TRBD1 matching 10 bases. The germline V gene encodes CDR1 MGHRA and CDR2 YSYEKL. The CDR3 runs 20 residues. The trim removed 0 bases at V and 0 bases at J, leaving 11 bases unmatched.

V gene TRBV27 combines with J gene TRBJ2-1; no definite D call. This CDR3 comprises 15 residues. V was pared by 6 bases and J by 0 bases, with 12 bases between. Germline lookup yields CDR1 MNHEY and CDR2 SMNVEV (reference sequence). The CDR3 DNA reads as TGTGCCAGCAGGTCGTTGCCAACCTCCTACAATGAGCAGTTCTTC. It encodes CASRSLPTSYNEQFF.

CDR3 nucleotides: TGTGCCAGCAGGGTGGGACGTTACACTGAAGCTTTCTTT. This gives the protein CASRVGRYTEAFF. The rearrangement links TRBV27 to TRBJ1-1; a weak D match, TRBD1 (5 bases). V was cut by 6 bases and J by 3 bases, with 11 bases left in between. This CDR3 is built from 13 residues. From germline, CDR1 is MNHEY and CDR2 SMNVEV (reference sequence).

As regards this clone: At one end the junction does not follow the germline gene, possibly because of a read error. The rearrangement joins TRBV3-1 (or the pseudogene TRBV3-2) to TRBJ2-3; D call uncertain. Germline CDR1 is LGHDT and CDR2 is YNNKEL (reference sequence). This CDR3 contains 17 residues. In DNA form, the CDR3 reads TGTGCCAGCAGCGCAAGTGGTCCCATTTGTCATGCAGATATGCAGTATTTT. Amino acid sequence: CASSASGPICHADMQYF.

The gene calls are TRBV5-1 and TRBJ2-3; TRBD1 agrees at 7 bases. CDR3 size: 16 residues. Germline V gives CDR1 SGHRS, CDR2 YFSETQ. Unmatched junction bases numbered 7, after V lost 0 bases and J lost 3 bases. CDR3 region: CASSLGYSGQTDTQYF. CDR3 DNA: TGCGCCAGCAGCTTGGGCTACTCGGGACAGACAGATACGCAGTATTTT. Filled out from reference TRBV5-1 and TRBJ2-3, the complete variable domain reads KAGVTQTPRYLIKTRGQQVTLSCSPISGHRSVSWYQQTPGQGLQFLFEYFSETQRNKGNFPGRFSGRQFSNSRSEMNVSTLELGDSALYLCASSLGYSGQTDTQYFGPGTRLTVL.

The chain has TRBV2 and TRBJ1-2, with D hard to call. Looked up from germline, CDR1 is SNHLY and CDR2 is FYNNEI. This CDR3 contains 13 residues. V shed 7 bases and J shed 0 bases, with 9 bases lying between them. Here the CDR3 reads CASKPGANYGYTF. The CDR3 DNA reads as TGTGCCAGCAAACCTGGAGCTAACTATGGCTACACCTTC. The whole variable domain, remainder taken from reference TRBV2 and TRBJ1-2, is EPEVTQTPSHQVTQMGQEVILRCVPISNHLYFYWYRQILGQKVEFLVSFYNNEISEKSEIFDDQFSVERPDGSNFTLKIRSTKLEDSAMYFCASKPGANYGYTFGSGTRLTVV.

The genes are TRBV5-1 and TRBJ1-5; weak D call: TRBD1 (5 bases). Looked up from germline, CDR1 is SGHRS and CDR2 is YFSETQ. V was cut by 5 bases and J by 2 bases, with 14 bases left in between. This CDR3 spans 15 amino acids. CDR3 nucleotide sequence: TGCGCCAGCAGGCCAGGGAACGGTGGCAATCAGCCCCAGCATTTT. Protein: CASRPGNGGNQPQHF.

The V and J genes are TRBV7-6 and TRBJ2-7; 12 bases line up with TRBD2. Germline values: CDR1 SGHVS, CDR2 FNYEAQ. V gave up 5 bases and J gave up 0 bases; unmatched junction bases: 8. CDR3 length: 17 residues. The CDR3 spells CASSKGLAGGISYEQYF. CDR3 bases: TGTGCCAGCAGCAAAGGCCTAGCGGGAGGGATCTCCTACGAGCAGTACTTC.

This chain joins TRBV25-1 and TRBJ2-1; TRBD2 agrees at 7 bases. V was clipped by 3 bases and J by 5 bases; unmatched bases: 7. Germline-derived CDR1 and CDR2 are MGHDK and SYGVNS. The CDR3 runs 15 residues. The DNA of the CDR3 is TGTGCCAGCAGTGATCTGGGGGAGGGCCACAATGAGCAGTTCTTC. Translating gives CASSDLGEGHNEQFF.

This chain links TRBV5-1 with TRBJ2-3, with unresolved D. Germline assignment: CDR1 SGHRS and CDR2 YFSETQ. CDR3 length: 14 residues. Trimming left V 6 bases short and J 1 base short, with 12 bases between. Written as DNA, the CDR3 is TGCGCCAGCACCTTTGGCGGCCGCACAGATACGCAGTATTTT. This translates into CASTFGGRTDTQYF.

The chain is built from TRBV19 and TRBJ2-2; tentative D call: TRBD2 (5 bases). Trimming left V 5 bases short and J 2 bases short, with 9 bases between. The CDR3 is 14 amino acids. CDR1 LNHDA and CDR2 SQIVND come from the germline V gene (reference sequence). In nucleotides, the CDR3 is TGTGCCAGTAGTTCGACGGGAAACACCGGGGAGCTGTTTTTT. Translated: CASSSTGNTGELFF.

The chain is built from TRBV15 and TRBJ2-7; a weak D match, TRBD2 (6 bases). This CDR3 comprises 14 residues. CDR1 and CDR2 (germline): LNHNV, YYDKDF (reference sequence). V was pared by 4 bases and J by 5 bases, with 15 bases between. The CDR3 region has the DNA TGTGCCACCAGCATAAGACTAGGGGCGGACGAGCAGTACTTC. Amino acid sequence: CATSIRLGADEQYF.

The chain combines TRBV19 with TRBJ2-7; D perhaps matches TRBD2 (6 bases). Trimming shortened V by 5 bases and J by 4 bases, and 9 bases separated the two germline ends. The CDR3 sequence is 12 residues long. Germline V lookup: CDR1 LNHDA, CDR2 SQIVND (reference sequence). The CDR3 sequence is CASSRSGYEQYF. For the CDR3, the DNA is TGTGCCAGTAGTCGTAGCGGTTACGAGCAGTACTTC.

The chain carries TRBV6-6 and TRBJ2-7, with 7 bases lining up with TRBD1. The CDR3 is 16 residues long. CDR1 and CDR2 (germline): MNHNY, SVGAGI (reference sequence). V trimming: 3 bases; J trimming: 0 bases; junction bases outside the gene matches: 8. DNA of the CDR3: TGTGCCAGCAGTTATTCCAAGGGGGCCAACTCCTACGAGCAGTACTTC. It codes for CASSYSKGANSYEQYF.

This clone has only one observation. The gene calls are TRBV5-4 and TRBJ2-1; D possibly matches TRBD1 or TRBD2 (5 bases each). V gave up 1 base and J gave up 0 bases, with 14 bases separating them. Germline values: CDR1 SGHNT, CDR2 YYREEE (reference sequence). This CDR3 contains 17 residues. The CDR3: CASSLNFGASSYNEQFF. Written as DNA, the CDR3 is TGTGCCAGCAGCTTGAACTTCGGGGCAAGCTCCTACAATGAGCAGTTCTTC.

The V call is TRBV15, the J call TRBJ1-3; no clear D. Germline assignment: CDR1 LNHNV and CDR2 YYDKDF (reference sequence). This CDR3 has 16 amino acids. Trimming stripped 0 bases from V and 0 bases from J, with 9 bases between. CDR3 sequence: CATSRERRVSGNTIYF. The DNA of the CDR3 is TGTGCCACCAGCAGAGAACGGAGGGTCTCTGGAAACACCATATATTTT.

The chain links TRBV5-1 to TRBJ2-7; D is possibly TRBD2 (6 bases). V was clipped by 4 bases and J by 5 bases, with 16 bases between them. Germline CDR1 SGHRS, CDR2 YFSETQ. The CDR3 is 14 residues long. CDR3 amino acids: CASSPTGVIDEQYF. CDR3 nucleotides: TGCGCCAGCAGCCCTACGGGAGTTATCGACGAGCAGTACTTC.

The chain links TRBV19 to TRBJ1-5, with D perhaps TRBD1 (5 bases). The germline V gene encodes CDR1 LNHDA and CDR2 SQIVND (reference sequence). This CDR3 has 15 residues. Trimming took off 5 bases at V and 2 bases at J, with 13 bases between the two ends. The CDR3 nucleotides are TGTGCCAGTAGTCGACAGCTCTTGCGCAATCAGCCCCAGCATTTT. This codes for CASSRQLLRNQPQHF.

CDR3 sequence (DNA): TGCGCCAGCAGTCCCCCCCAGGGGGCATCTGGAAACACCATATATTTT. As protein: CASSPPQGASGNTIYF. The chain joins TRBV23-1 to TRBJ1-3; 8 bases agree with TRBD1. TRBV23-1 is an open reading frame whose function is uncertain. The CDR3 runs to 16 residues. The ends lost 4 bases at V and 1 base at J; junction bases unmatched: 6.

Only one count was recorded for this clone. The V call is TRBV5-1, the J call TRBJ1-1, with TRBD1 identical over 9 bases. Germline values: CDR1 SGHRS, CDR2 YFSETQ. The CDR3 sequence is 16 residues long. V dropped 0 bases and J dropped 2; count of bases not matched to a gene: 5. The CDR3 DNA is TGCGCCAGCAGCTTGGGGACAGGGGCCCTCAACACTGAAGCTTTCTTT. It encodes CASSLGTGALNTEAFF. The full variable domain, rest sourced from reference TRBV5-1 and TRBJ1-1, is KAGVTQTPRYLIKTRGQQVTLSCSPISGHRSVSWYQQTPGQGLQFLFEYFSETQRNKGNFPGRFSGRQFSNSRSEMNVSTLELGDSALYLCASSLGTGALNTEAFFGQGTRLTVV.

The V gene is TRBV5-1, the J gene TRBJ2-1; no definite D call. Germline V gene data show CDR1 as SGHRS and CDR2 as YFSETQ. The CDR3 totals 16 residues. V was clipped by 0 bases and J by 1 base, with 11 bases between them. The CDR3 is CASSLAGWASYNEQFF. CDR3 coding DNA: TGCGCCAGCAGCTTGGCCGGGTGGGCTTCCTACAATGAGCAGTTCTTC.

V and J are TRBV19 and TRBJ1-4; 7 positions agree with TRBD1. The CDR3 covers 16 residues. Germline V lookup: CDR1 LNHDA, CDR2 SQIVND (reference sequence). With 5 bases clipped from V and 2 bases from J, the junction kept 8 bases outside the gene matches. CDR3 bases: TGTGCCAGTAGTTTGGGACAGTCGTTCACTAATGAAAAACTGTTTTTT. Protein sequence: CASSLGQSFTNEKLFF.

This clone was counted between two and nine times. This rearrangement joins TRBV6-6 to TRBJ2-2, with a weak D call TRBD2 (6 bases). The length of the CDR3 is 15 residues. Germline CDR1 and CDR2: MNHNY and SVGAGI (reference sequence). V gave up 0 bases and J gave up 3 bases, with 8 bases separating them. Here the CDR3 reads CASSYSPGDTGELFF. CDR3 bases: TGTGCCAGCAGTTACTCGCCGGGGGACACCGGGGAGCTGTTTTTT.

The CDR3 spells CASSEGRLGSNEQYF. The DNA of the CDR3 is TGTGCCAGCAGTGAGGGGCGGCTGGGATCAAACGAGCAGTACTTC. The chain recombines TRBV6-1 with TRBJ2-7; TRBD1 is a possible D gene (5 bases). The CDR3 extends over 15 amino acids. Germline CDR1 reads MNHNS; CDR2 reads SASEGT. The V and J ends lost 3 bases and 5 bases respectively, with 17 bases between them.

The V and J genes are TRBV18 and TRBJ1-1; D is undetermined. The CDR3 has 14 residues. Germline V lookup: CDR1 KGHSH, CDR2 LQKENI. The V and J ends lost 2 bases and 0 bases respectively, with 7 bases between them. In nucleotides, the CDR3 is TGTGCCAGCTCACCAACGGGATTGAACACTGAAGCTTTCTTT. Translation gives CASSPTGLNTEAFF.

This clone was counted a single time. The gene calls are TRBV11-2 and TRBJ2-2, with 7 nucleotides matching TRBD2. CDR3 length equals 15 residues. Germline-derived CDR1 and CDR2 are SGHAT and FQNNGV. V trimming: 2 bases; J trimming: 1 base; junction bases outside the gene matches: 1. The CDR3 reads CASSLLAVNTGELFF. CDR3 nucleotides: TGTGCCAGCAGCTTACTAGCGGTGAACACCGGGGAGCTGTTTTTT. Combining the CDR3 with reference TRBV11-2 and TRBJ2-2 gives the whole variable domain EAGVAQSPRYKIIEKRQSVAFWCNPISGHATLYWYQQILGQGPKLLIQFQNNGVVDDSQLPKDRFSAERLKGVDSTLKIQPAKLEDSAVYLCASSLLAVNTGELFFGEGSRLTVL.

The J gene is TRBJ2-7, the V gene TRBV27; 9 nucleotides line up with TRBD2. CDR3 length: 15 amino acids. Germline CDR1 reads MNHEY; CDR2 reads SMNVEV (reference sequence). Losses at the gene ends were 5 bases for V and 6 bases for J; bases not matched to a gene: 11. The CDR3: CASSPPGLASIEQYF. CDR3 bases: TGTGCCAGCAGTCCACCGGGACTAGCCTCCATCGAGCAGTACTTC.

The rearrangement joins TRBV2 to TRBJ2-7; D gene ambiguous. Germline V gene data show CDR1 as SNHLY and CDR2 as FYNNEI. Trimming took 6 bases from V and 4 from J, leaving 10 bases between them. The CDR3 is 12 amino acids. The CDR3 DNA is TGTGCCAGCAGCGGGCCCGGGTACGAGCAGTACTTC. Protein product: CASSGPGYEQYF.

The chain links TRBV6-4 to TRBJ2-2; D call uncertain. This CDR3 is built from 16 residues. V was shortened by 3 bases and J by 1 base, with 12 bases between the two germline ends. The germline V gene has CDR1 MRHNA and CDR2 SNTAGT. The CDR3 is CASSEWSIGNTGELFF. In DNA, the CDR3 is TGTGCCAGCAGTGAGTGGTCCATTGGGAACACCGGGGAGCTGTTTTTT.